Listed here are 30 T cell receptor beta chains from one sample, sequenced in a study of OX40 agonist ivuxolimab in advanced cancers. Only in-frame clones appear in the TCRdb table, and some are missing; sequencing was by immunoSEQ multiplex PCR. The table records around 67,000 clones, about 87% of them present only once. Material: CD4+ or CD8+ T cells sorted from blood, obtained in a trial of the OX40 agonist ivuxolimab. The receptors come from an adult with an advanced solid tumor such as melanoma, head and neck, liver or kidney cancer.

This clone was counted between two and nine times. The rearrangement uses TRBV18 and TRBJ1-2, with a tentative D call TRBD1 (6 bases). The V and J ends lost 0 bases and 7 bases respectively, with 12 bases between them. The CDR3 covers 14 residues. Germline values: CDR1 KGHSH, CDR2 LQKENI. DNA for the CDR3: TGTGCCAGCTCACCACCCTTAGCAGGGGCTGGCTACACCTTC. Its translation: CASSPPLAGAGYTF.

The rearrangement uses TRBV5-4 and TRBJ2-2; no reliable D call. The CDR3 runs 14 residues. V lost 2 bases and J 4 bases, leaving 9 bases between the germline ends. Germline V gives CDR1 SGHNT, CDR2 YYREEE (reference sequence). DNA for the CDR3: TGTGCCAGCAGCTTAAATCAAGGCACCGGGGAGCTGTTTTTT. This codes for CASSLNQGTGELFF.

The chain links TRBV27 to TRBJ1-1, with TRBD1 matching 8 bases. After removal of 5 bases from V and 6 bases from J, the junction contained 11 bases not matched to a gene. Germline CDR1 and CDR2: MNHEY and SMNVEV (reference sequence). The CDR3 consists of 15 residues. In DNA form, the CDR3 reads TGTGCCAGCAGTCCCACCAGGGGGCGGAGATCTGAAGCTTTCTTT. Translation gives CASSPTRGRRSEAFF.

This clone has only one observation. The J gene is TRBJ1-6, the V gene TRBV28; D perhaps matches TRBD1 (6 bases). The germline CDR1 and CDR2 sequences are MDHEN and SYDVKM. V gave up 6 bases and J gave up 10 bases, with 16 bases separating them. The CDR3 sequence is 14 residues long. In DNA form, the CDR3 reads TGTGCCAGCAGGACGGGACAAACCTTCTCACCCCTCCACTTT. Its translation is CASRTGQTFSPLHF. Supplemented by reference TRBV28 and TRBJ1-6, the full variable domain reads DVKVTQSSRYLVKRTGEKVFLECVQDMDHENMFWYRQDPGLGLRLIYFSYDVKMKEKGDIPEGYSVSREKKERFSLILESASTNQTSMYLCASRTGQTFSPLHFGNGTRLTVT.

The chain is built from TRBV11-2 and TRBJ2-5; TRBD2 aligns across 11 bases. The V gene's germline CDR1 is SGHAT and CDR2 FQNNGV. After removal of 4 bases from V and 3 bases from J, the junction contained 7 bases not matched to a gene. The CDR3 runs to 16 residues. CDR3 sequence reads: CASSWSLAGGEETQYF. Here the CDR3 DNA reads TGTGCCAGCAGCTGGAGTCTAGCGGGGGGCGAAGAGACCCAGTACTTC.

The chain uses TRBV7-9 and TRBJ2-7, with D perhaps assigned TRBD1 or TRBD2 (5 bases each). Per the germline V gene, CDR1 is SEHNR and CDR2 is FQNEAQ (reference sequence). Deletions cut 5 bases from V and 5 bases from J, with 13 bases between. This CDR3 region has 13 residues. CDR3 in DNA: TGTGCCAGCAGCGAAGGGACGGAGGACGAGCAGTACTTC. It specifies CASSEGTEDEQYF.

V is TRBV2 and J is TRBJ1-4; no reliable D call. Germline V gene sequence: CDR1 SNHLY, CDR2 FYNNEI. The CDR3 covers 14 residues. The V end lost 2 bases, the J end lost 4 bases, and 8 bases lay between the germline ends. The CDR3 loop reads CASSESHVNEKLFF. The DNA of the CDR3 is TGTGCCAGCAGTGAAAGTCACGTTAATGAAAAACTGTTTTTT. The full variable domain, with the rest looked up from reference TRBV2 and TRBJ1-4, is EPEVTQTPSHQVTQMGQEVILRCVPISNHLYFYWYRQILGQKVEFLVSFYNNEISEKSEIFDDQFSVERPDGSNFTLKIRSTKLEDSAMYFCASSESHVNEKLFFGSGTQLSVL.

CDR3 sequence: CASSNPGQGEQYF. CDR3 in DNA: TGCGCCAGCAGTAACCCGGGACAGGGGGAACAGTACTTC. The chain couples TRBV5-1 to TRBJ2-7, with TRBD1 matching over 11 bases. Per germline, CDR1 SGHRS and CDR2 YFSETQ. With V trimmed by 5 bases and J by 10 bases, 8 bases remained unmatched. CDR3 length: 13 residues.

The chain uses TRBV7-2 and TRBJ2-6, with D possibly TRBD1 on 6 matching bases. V dropped 7 bases and J dropped 1 base, with 17 bases sitting between them. Germline V CDR1 and CDR2: SGHTA, FQGNSA. The CDR3 extends over 17 amino acids. The CDR3 bases are TGTGCCAGCAACCCAAGGGGGTCACTTTCTGGGGCCAACGTCCTGACTTTC. Residues: CASNPRGSLSGANVLTF.

V gene TRBV6-5 combines with J gene TRBJ2-1; D call uncertain. V was cut by 2 bases and J by 8 bases, with 10 bases left in between. Germline assignment: CDR1 MNHEY and CDR2 SVGAGI. This CDR3 is built from 13 residues. The CDR3 DNA follows: TGTGCCAGCAGTTACCATTACCTTTATGAGCAGTTCTTC. Translation: CASSYHYLYEQFF.

V usage is TRBV7-2 and J usage is TRBJ2-1; D is perhaps TRBD2 (6 bases). The germline CDR1 and CDR2 sequences are SGHTA and FQGNSA. V was pared by 2 bases and J by 9 bases, with 20 bases between. The CDR3 has 16 amino acids. CDR3 nucleotides: TGTGCCAGCAGCTTATTCGGGGTGGGACTCCCGGGTGAGCAGTTCTTC. This sequence encodes CASSLFGVGLPGEQFF.

The V gene is TRBV19, the J gene TRBJ2-4, with D maybe TRBD1 (6 bases). Trimming stripped 5 bases from V and 1 base from J, with 15 bases between. Germline V gene sequence: CDR1 LNHDA, CDR2 SQIVND (reference sequence). This CDR3 is built from 16 residues. The CDR3 bases are TGTGCCAGTAGTCCTGGGGGCACCCATGCCAAAAACATTCAGTACTTC. Residues: CASSPGGTHAKNIQYF.

The rearrangement uses TRBV4-1 and TRBJ2-3; 7 bases agree with TRBD2. This CDR3 has 14 residues. J was trimmed by 4 bases and V by 6 bases; bases with no gene match: 7. Germline lookup yields CDR1 MGHRA and CDR2 YSYEKL. The CDR3 is CASRLLATADTQYF. CDR3 sequence (DNA): TGCGCCAGCAGGTTACTAGCGACCGCAGATACGCAGTATTTT.

V gene TRBV6-1 combines with J gene TRBJ1-5; D gene uncertain. Per the germline V gene, CDR1 is MNHNS and CDR2 is SASEGT. With 4 bases removed from V and 7 bases from J, the gap between germline ends came to 14 bases. The CDR3 is made up of 14 amino acids. The DNA for the CDR3 is TGTGCCAGCAGTGTCGTAGGCCTAAGACAGCCCCAGCATTTT. Its translation: CASSVVGLRQPQHF.

The gene calls are TRBV7-9 and TRBJ2-3, with 7 bases lining up with TRBD1. The CDR3 consists of 17 residues. J lost 2 bases, V lost 6 bases, and 14 bases had no gene match. Germline V gene data show CDR1 as SEHNR and CDR2 as FQNEAQ (reference sequence). The CDR3 nucleotides are TGTGCCAGCAGTCCCGGAAGGGGGACAGCACTCACAGATACGCAGTATTTT. Translation gives CASSPGRGTALTDTQYF.

V and J are TRBV7-9 and TRBJ1-4; D is ambiguous. This CDR3 comprises 14 residues. Trimming took off 3 bases at V and 4 bases at J, with 9 bases between the two ends. Germline V lookup: CDR1 SEHNR, CDR2 FQNEAQ (reference sequence). CDR3 protein: CASSFGQVNEKLFF. CDR3 sequence (DNA): TGTGCCAGCAGCTTCGGTCAGGTTAATGAAAAACTGTTTTTT. Full variable domain (rest looked up from reference TRBV7-9 and TRBJ1-4): DTGVSQNPRHKITKRGQNVTFRCDPISEHNRLYWYRQTLGQGPEFLTYFQNEAQLEKSRLLSDRFSAERPKGSFSTLEIQRTEQGDSAMYLCASSFGQVNEKLFFGSGTQLSVL.

This chain connects TRBV9 to TRBJ2-1, with unresolved D. The CDR3 sequence is 13 residues long. Germline loops: CDR1 SGDLS, CDR2 YYNGEE. Trimming left V 1 base short and J 5 bases short, with 7 bases between. The CDR3 sequence: CASSVNRDNEQFF. The DNA of the CDR3 is TGTGCCAGCAGCGTAAATAGAGACAATGAGCAGTTCTTC.

This clone was seen a few times. This chain links TRBV9 with TRBJ1-6, with 11 bases aligning to TRBD1. The CDR3 covers 15 residues. V gave up 0 bases and J gave up 10 bases; unmatched junction bases: 3. Germline values: CDR1 SGDLS, CDR2 YYNGEE. CDR3: CASSVGTGGSSPLHF. CDR3 coding DNA: TGTGCCAGCAGCGTAGGGACAGGGGGCTCGTCACCCCTCCACTTT.

This clone was counted only a few times. The chain combines TRBV11-2 with TRBJ1-2; D might be TRBD1 (5 bases). V lost 4 bases and J 5 bases, leaving 11 bases between the germline ends. Looked up from germline, CDR1 is SGHAT and CDR2 is FQNNGV. The CDR3 length is 13 residues. CDR3 nucleotides: TGTGCCAGCAGCTCCCGACAGTCTTATGGCTACACCTTC. Its translation is CASSSRQSYGYTF.

The chain carries TRBV21-1 and TRBJ2-2; the table names TRBD1, a call not compared with the DNA. TRBV21-1 is a pseudogene locus. The CDR3 spans 16 residues. The CDR3 bases are TGTGCCAGCAGCAAAGCGTGGGGACAGGGCCACGGGGAGCTGTTTTTT. It encodes CASSKAWGQGHGELFF.

The chain uses TRBV7-9 and TRBJ2-7; 7 bases are shared with TRBD2. CDR3 length equals 11 residues. Germline V lookup: CDR1 SEHNR, CDR2 FQNEAQ (reference sequence). For the CDR3, the DNA is TGTGCGGGGGGGGGCTCCTACGAGCAGTACTTC. Protein: CAGGGSYEQYF. The complete variable domain, with remaining parts taken from reference TRBV7-9 and TRBJ2-7, reads DTGVSQNPRHKITKRGQNVTFRCDPISEHNRLYWYRQTLGQGPEFLTYFQNEAQLEKSRLLSDRFSAERPKGSFSTLEIQRTEQGDSAMYLCAGGGSYEQYFGPGTRLTVT.

This clone was recorded once. The chain joins TRBV5-6 to TRBJ1-2; 10 bases match TRBD1. The CDR3 has 12 residues. CDR1 and CDR2 from the germline V gene are SGHDT and YYEEEE. J was trimmed by 6 bases and V by 4 bases; bases with no gene match: 0. CDR3 bases: TGTGCCAGCAGCGGACAGGGGGATGGCTACACCTTC. Protein: CASSGQGDGYTF.

The CDR3, as DNA: TGTGCCAGCAGCTTCGACGCGTCGGATGAAGCTTTCTTT. Protein sequence: CASSFDASDEAFF. The V gene is TRBV11-3, the J gene TRBJ1-1, with D uncertain. The germline V gene encodes CDR1 SGHNT and CDR2 YENEEA. Trimming removed 3 bases at V and 7 bases at J, with 12 bases between. The CDR3 totals 13 residues. Combining the CDR3 with reference TRBV11-3 and TRBJ1-1 gives the whole variable domain EAGVVQSPRYKIIEKKQPVAFWCNPISGHNTLYWYLQNLGQGPELLIRYENEEAVDDSQLPKDRFSAERLKGVDSTLKIQPAELGDSAVYLCASSFDASDEAFFGQGTRLTVV.

As to this clone: The germline gene is not matched at one end of the junction; a read error may be the cause. CDR3 DNA sequence: TGTGCCACCAGTGAGGGGGTTAACTATGGCTACACCTTC. This encodes CATSEGVNYGYTF. V is TRBV27 and J is TRBJ1-2; a weak D match, TRBD1 (6 bases). Germline V lookup: CDR1 MNHEY, CDR2 SMNVEV (reference sequence). The CDR3 is made up of 13 amino acids.

This chain joins TRBV27 and TRBJ2-3; D possibly uses TRBD1 or TRBD2 (6 bases each). Per the germline V gene, CDR1 is MNHEY and CDR2 is SMNVEV (reference sequence). This CDR3 contains 15 residues. V dropped 2 bases and J dropped 1 base, with 10 bases sitting between them. In nucleotides, the CDR3 is TGTGCCAGCAGTTTACCGGGGGCCGGCACAGATACGCAGTATTTT. It is translated as CASSLPGAGTDTQYF.

V and J are TRBV6-6 and TRBJ2-1; D possibly matches TRBD1 or TRBD2 (5 bases each). From germline, CDR1 is MNHNY and CDR2 SVGAGI (reference sequence). V lost 0 bases, J lost 4 bases, and 10 bases lay in between. The CDR3 totals 15 residues. CDR3 residues: CASSYSRGRYNEQFF. The CDR3 DNA sequence: TGTGCCAGCAGTTACTCGAGGGGCCGATACAATGAGCAGTTCTTC.

The genes are TRBV5-4 and TRBJ2-6; no definite D call. The V and J ends lost 0 bases and 4 bases respectively, with 8 bases between them. CDR1 SGHNT and CDR2 YYREEE come from the germline V gene (reference sequence). The CDR3 has 15 amino acids. CDR3 residues: CASSLDWAGANVLTF. The CDR3 coding sequence is TGTGCCAGCAGCTTGGATTGGGCAGGGGCCAACGTCCTGACTTTC.

The chain links TRBV18 to TRBJ2-1; D may be TRBD1 (6 bases). The V and J ends lost 3 bases and 1 base respectively, with 7 bases between them. Per the germline V gene, CDR1 is KGHSH and CDR2 is LQKENI. CDR3 length: 14 residues. The CDR3, as DNA: TGTGCCAGCTCACCCGGGACATCCTACAATGAGCAGTTCTTC. As protein: CASSPGTSYNEQFF.

J is TRBJ1-2 and V is TRBV2, with D unclear. Germline loops: CDR1 SNHLY, CDR2 FYNNEI. V was clipped by 6 bases and J by 0 bases, with 11 bases between them. There are 14 residues in the CDR3. CDR3 nucleotide sequence: TGTGCCAGCAGGGTGGGCGGGTCTAACTATGGCTACACCTTC. It specifies CASRVGGSNYGYTF.

The chain is built from TRBV6-1 and TRBJ1-5; 7 bases agree with TRBD1. Germline V CDR1 and CDR2: MNHNS, SASEGT. The junction had 2 bases not matched to a gene; V was cut back by 6 bases and J by 3 bases. CDR3 length: 13 amino acids. The CDR3 spells CASRGQFNQPQHF. The CDR3 bases are TGTGCCAGCAGGGGACAGTTCAATCAGCCCCAGCATTTT.